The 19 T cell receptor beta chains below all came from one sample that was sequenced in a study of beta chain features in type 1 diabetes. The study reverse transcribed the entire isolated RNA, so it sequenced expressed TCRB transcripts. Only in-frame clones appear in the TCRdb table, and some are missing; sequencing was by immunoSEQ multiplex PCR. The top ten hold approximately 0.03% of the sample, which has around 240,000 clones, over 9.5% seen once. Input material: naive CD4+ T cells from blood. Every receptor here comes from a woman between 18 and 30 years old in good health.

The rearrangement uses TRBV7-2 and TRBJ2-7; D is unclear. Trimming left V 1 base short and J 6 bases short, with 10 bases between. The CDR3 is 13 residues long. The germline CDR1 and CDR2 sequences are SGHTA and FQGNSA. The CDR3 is CASSLVPGGEQYF. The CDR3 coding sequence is TGTGCCAGCAGCTTAGTCCCCGGCGGCGAGCAGTACTTC.

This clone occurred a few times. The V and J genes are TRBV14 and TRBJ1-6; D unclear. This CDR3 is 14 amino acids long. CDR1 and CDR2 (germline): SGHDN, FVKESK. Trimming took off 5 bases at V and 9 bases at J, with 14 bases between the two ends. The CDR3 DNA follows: TGTGCCAGCAGCTCAGCGGCGGATCCTTCACCCCTCCACTTT. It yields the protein CASSSAADPSPLHF.

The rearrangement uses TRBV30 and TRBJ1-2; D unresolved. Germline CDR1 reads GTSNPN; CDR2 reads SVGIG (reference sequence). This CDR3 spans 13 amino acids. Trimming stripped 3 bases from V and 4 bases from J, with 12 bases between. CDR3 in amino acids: CAWSSGSGYGYTF. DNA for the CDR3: TGTGCCTGGAGCTCTGGCAGTGGCTATGGCTACACCTTC.

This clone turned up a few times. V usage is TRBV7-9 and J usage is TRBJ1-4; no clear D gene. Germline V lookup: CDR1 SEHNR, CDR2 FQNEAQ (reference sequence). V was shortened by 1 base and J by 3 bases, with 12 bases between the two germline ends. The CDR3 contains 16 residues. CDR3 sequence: CASSLGTREANEKLFF. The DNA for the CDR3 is TGTGCCAGCAGCTTAGGGACGAGGGAAGCTAATGAAAAACTGTTTTTT.

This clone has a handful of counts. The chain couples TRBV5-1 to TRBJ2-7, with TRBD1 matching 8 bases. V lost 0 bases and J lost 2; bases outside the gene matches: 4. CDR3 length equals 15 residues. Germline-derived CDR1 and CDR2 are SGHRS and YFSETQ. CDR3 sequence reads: CASSLGQGIPYEQYF. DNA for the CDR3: TGCGCCAGCAGCTTGGGACAGGGGATCCCCTACGAGCAGTACTTC.

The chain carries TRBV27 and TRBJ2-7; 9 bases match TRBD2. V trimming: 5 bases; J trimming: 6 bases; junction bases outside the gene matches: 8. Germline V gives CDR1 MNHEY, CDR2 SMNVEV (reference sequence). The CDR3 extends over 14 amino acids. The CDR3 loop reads CASSRLAARGEQYF. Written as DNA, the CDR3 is TGTGCCAGCAGTAGACTAGCGGCCCGAGGCGAGCAGTACTTC.

The chain's CDR3 is CASSLETNEQFF. The CDR3 DNA is TGTGCCAGCAGCTTAGAAACTAATGAGCAGTTCTTC. This chain uses TRBV11-1 with TRBJ2-1; D not certain. Germline V gene sequence: CDR1 SGHAT, CDR2 FQDESV (reference sequence). V dropped 1 base and J dropped 7 bases, with 5 bases sitting between them. The CDR3 is 12 residues long.

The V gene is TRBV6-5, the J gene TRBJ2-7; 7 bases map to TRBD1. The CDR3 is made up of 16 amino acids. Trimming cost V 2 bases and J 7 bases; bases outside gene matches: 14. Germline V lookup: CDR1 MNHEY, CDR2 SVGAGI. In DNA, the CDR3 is TGTGCCAGCAGTTACAACACAGGGGTACAGCTGGGGGAGCAGTACTTC. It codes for CASSYNTGVQLGEQYF.

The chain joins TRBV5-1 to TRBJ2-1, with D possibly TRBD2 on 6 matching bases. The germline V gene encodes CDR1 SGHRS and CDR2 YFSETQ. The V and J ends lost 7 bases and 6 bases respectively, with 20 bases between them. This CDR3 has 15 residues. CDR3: CASLGGLGTGNEQFF. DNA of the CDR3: TGCGCCAGCCTGGGGGGTTTGGGGACGGGCAATGAGCAGTTCTTC. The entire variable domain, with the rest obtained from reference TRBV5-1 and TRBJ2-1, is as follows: KAGVTQTPRYLIKTRGQQVTLSCSPISGHRSVSWYQQTPGQGLQFLFEYFSETQRNKGNFPGRFSGRQFSNSRSEMNVSTLELGDSALYLCASLGGLGTGNEQFFGPGTRLTVL.

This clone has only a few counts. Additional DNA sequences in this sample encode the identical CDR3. The CDR3 sequence: CASSLSGGETQYF. CDR3 DNA sequence: TGCGCCAGCAGCTTATCAGGGGGAGAGACCCAGTACTTC. The chain combines TRBV5-1 with TRBJ2-5, with TRBD1 identical over 7 bases. Germline V lookup: CDR1 SGHRS, CDR2 YFSETQ. Germline trimming cut 2 bases from V and 4 bases from J; bases unmatched to any gene: 2. The length of the CDR3 is 13 residues.

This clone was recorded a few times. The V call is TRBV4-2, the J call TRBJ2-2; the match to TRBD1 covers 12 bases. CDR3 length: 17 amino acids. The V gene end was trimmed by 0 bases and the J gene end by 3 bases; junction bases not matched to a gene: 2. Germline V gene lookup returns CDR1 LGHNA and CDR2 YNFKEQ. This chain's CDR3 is CASSQEGTGGDTGELFF. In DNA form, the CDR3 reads TGTGCCAGCAGCCAAGAAGGGACAGGGGGCGACACCGGGGAGCTGTTTTTT.

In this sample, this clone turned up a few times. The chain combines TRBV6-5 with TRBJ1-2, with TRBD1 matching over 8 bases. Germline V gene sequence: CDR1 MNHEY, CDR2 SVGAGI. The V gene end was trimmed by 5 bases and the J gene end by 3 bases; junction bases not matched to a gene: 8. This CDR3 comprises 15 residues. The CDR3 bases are TGTGCCAGCAGTGCGATCAGGGGGCATGACTATGGCTACACCTTC. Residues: CASSAIRGHDYGYTF.

The CDR3 nucleotides are TGCGCCAGCTCGACTAGCGGGACGGTTCAGTTCTTC. Amino acids: CASSTSGTVQFF. The genes are TRBV5-1 and TRBJ2-1; TRBD2 aligns across 11 bases. Germline CDR1 and CDR2: SGHRS and YFSETQ. The ends lost 7 bases at V and 13 bases at J; junction bases unmatched: 7. The CDR3 is 12 amino acids.

CDR3 in amino acids: CASSHTGIRSSGANVLTF. As DNA, the CDR3 is TGTGCCAGCAGCCACACAGGGATTCGCAGCTCTGGGGCCAACGTCCTGACTTTC. This chain uses TRBV7-9 with TRBJ2-6; tentative D call: TRBD1 (6 bases). CDR3 length equals 18 residues. CDR1 and CDR2 from the germline V gene are SEHNR and FQNEAQ (reference sequence). The germline V and J ends were trimmed by 5 bases and 0 bases, with 17 bases remaining between them.

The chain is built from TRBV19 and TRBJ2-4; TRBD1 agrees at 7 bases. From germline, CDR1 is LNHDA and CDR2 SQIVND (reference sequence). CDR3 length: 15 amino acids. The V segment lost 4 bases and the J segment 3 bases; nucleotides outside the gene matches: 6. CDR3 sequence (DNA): TGTGCCAGTAGTACCGAACAGGGGATCAAAAACATTCAGTACTTC. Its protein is CASSTEQGIKNIQYF.

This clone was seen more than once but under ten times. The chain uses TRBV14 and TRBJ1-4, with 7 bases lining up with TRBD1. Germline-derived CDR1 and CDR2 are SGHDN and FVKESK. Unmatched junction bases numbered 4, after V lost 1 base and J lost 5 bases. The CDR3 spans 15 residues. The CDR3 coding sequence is TGTGCCAGCAGCCAAGGACAGGGCTGGAATGAAAAACTGTTTTTT. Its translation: CASSQGQGWNEKLFF.

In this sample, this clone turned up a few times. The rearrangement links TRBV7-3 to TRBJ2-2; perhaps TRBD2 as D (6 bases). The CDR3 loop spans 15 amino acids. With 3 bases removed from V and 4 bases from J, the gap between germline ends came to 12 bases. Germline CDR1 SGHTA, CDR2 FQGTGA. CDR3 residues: CASSFGGAGTGELFF. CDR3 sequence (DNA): TGTGCCAGCAGCTTCGGAGGGGCGGGCACCGGGGAGCTGTTTTTT.

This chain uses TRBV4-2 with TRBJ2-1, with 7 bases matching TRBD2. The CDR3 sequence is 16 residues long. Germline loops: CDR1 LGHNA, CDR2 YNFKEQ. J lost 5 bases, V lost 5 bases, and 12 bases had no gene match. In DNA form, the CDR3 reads TGTGCCAGCAGCGGAGCCCAGCGGGGACGGAACAATGAGCAGTTCTTC. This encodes CASSGAQRGRNNEQFF.

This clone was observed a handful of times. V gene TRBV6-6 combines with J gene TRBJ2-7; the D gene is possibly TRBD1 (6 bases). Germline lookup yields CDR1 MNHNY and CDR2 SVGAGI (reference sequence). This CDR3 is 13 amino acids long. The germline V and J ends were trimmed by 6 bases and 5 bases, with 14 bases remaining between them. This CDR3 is CASRGQGLDEQYF. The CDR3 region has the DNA TGTGCCAGCAGGGGGCAGGGGCTGGACGAGCAGTACTTC.